What follows describes a single TCR beta chain. The target antigen is unknown. The germline V gene has CDR1 SGHTA and CDR2 FQGNSA. This CDR3 is built from 14 residues. The V gene lost 2 bases and the J gene lost 1 base, with 6 bases spanning the gap. This sample was taken from a study of cytomegalovirus exposure and HLA in healthy donors. Study-level results: Exclusion as indistinguishable affected some V segments, including TRBV6-2 and TRBV6-3. By HLA locus, TCR association rates varied in a later analysis, with DRB1 showing the most and HLA-C the fewest.

Researchers ran the PCR with 60 Vbeta and 13 Jbeta primers. Data came from immunoSEQ multiplex PCR; TCRdb stores just in-frame clones and leaves some out. The sample has 95,000 to 150,000 clones, 77% seen once. This receptor was identified in a woman aged 40 to 49 in good health and CMV-seropositive. The sequenced sample was PBMCs. The rearrangement uses TRBV7-2 and TRBJ1-3; D gene uncertain. The DNA of the CDR3 is TGTGCCAGCAGCTTATCGGGGTCTGGAAACACCATATATTTT. Protein sequence: CASSLSGSGNTIYF.